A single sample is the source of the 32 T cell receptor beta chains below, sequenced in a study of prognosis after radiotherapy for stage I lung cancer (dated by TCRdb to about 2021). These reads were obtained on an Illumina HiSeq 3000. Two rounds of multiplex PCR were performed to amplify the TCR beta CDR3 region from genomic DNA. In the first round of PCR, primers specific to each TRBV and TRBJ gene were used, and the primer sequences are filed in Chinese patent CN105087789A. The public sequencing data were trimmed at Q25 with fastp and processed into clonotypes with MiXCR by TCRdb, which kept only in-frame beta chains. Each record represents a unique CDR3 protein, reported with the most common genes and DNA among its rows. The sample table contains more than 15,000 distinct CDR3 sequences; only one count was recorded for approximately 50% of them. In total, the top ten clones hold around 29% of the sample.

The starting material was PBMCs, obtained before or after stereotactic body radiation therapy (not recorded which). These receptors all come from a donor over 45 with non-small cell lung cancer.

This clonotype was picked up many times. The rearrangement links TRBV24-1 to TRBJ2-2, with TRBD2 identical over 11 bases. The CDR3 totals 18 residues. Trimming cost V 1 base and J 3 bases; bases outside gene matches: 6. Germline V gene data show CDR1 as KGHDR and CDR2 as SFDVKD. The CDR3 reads CATSDFTSGSGYTGELFF. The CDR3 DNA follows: TGTGCCACCAGTGATTTTACTAGCGGGAGTGGGTACACCGGGGAGCTGTTTTTT.

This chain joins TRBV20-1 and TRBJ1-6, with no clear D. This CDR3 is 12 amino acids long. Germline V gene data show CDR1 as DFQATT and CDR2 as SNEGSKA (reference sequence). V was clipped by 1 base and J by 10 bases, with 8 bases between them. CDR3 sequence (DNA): TGCAGTGCTAGAGTCGCGGGATCACCCCTCCACTTT. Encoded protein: CSARVAGSPLHF.

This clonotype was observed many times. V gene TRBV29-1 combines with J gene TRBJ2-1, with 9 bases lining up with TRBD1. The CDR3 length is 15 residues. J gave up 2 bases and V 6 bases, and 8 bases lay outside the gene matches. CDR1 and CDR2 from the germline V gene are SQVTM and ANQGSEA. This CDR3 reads CSVAVGTGPYNEQFF. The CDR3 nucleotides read TGCAGCGTCGCCGTGGGGACAGGGCCCTACAATGAGCAGTTCTTC.

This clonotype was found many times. CDR3 loop: CASRLEDSYGYTF. CDR3 sequence (DNA): TGTGCCTCCAGATTGGAGGATAGCTATGGCTACACCTTC. The V and J genes are TRBV6-2 or TRBV6-3 and TRBJ1-2; D is unresolved. This CDR3 is 13 amino acids long. Germline V lookup: CDR1 MNHEY, CDR2 SVGEGT. V was pared by 11 bases and J by 4 bases, with 17 bases between.

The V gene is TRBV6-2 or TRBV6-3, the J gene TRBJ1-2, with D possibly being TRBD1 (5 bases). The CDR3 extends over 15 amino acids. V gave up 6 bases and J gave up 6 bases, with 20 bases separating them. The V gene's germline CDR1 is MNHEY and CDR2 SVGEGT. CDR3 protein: CASSSRQGAFDGYTF. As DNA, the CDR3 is TGTGCCAGCAGCTCACGTCAGGGAGCCTTCGATGGCTACACCTTC.

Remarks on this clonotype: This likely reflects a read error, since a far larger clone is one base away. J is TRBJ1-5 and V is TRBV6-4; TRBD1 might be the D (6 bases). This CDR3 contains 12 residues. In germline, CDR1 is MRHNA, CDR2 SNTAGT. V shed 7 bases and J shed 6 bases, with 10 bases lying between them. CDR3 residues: CASIQGPQPQHF. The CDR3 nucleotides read TGTGCCAGCATTCAGGGGCCTCAGCCCCAGCATTTT.

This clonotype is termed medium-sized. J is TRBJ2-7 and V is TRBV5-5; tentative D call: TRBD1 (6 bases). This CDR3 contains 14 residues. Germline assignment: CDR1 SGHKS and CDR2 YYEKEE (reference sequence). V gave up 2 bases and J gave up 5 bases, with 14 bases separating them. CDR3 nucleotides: TGTGCCAGCAGCTTTCGTGACAGGCTCAACGAGCAGTACTTC. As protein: CASSFRDRLNEQYF.

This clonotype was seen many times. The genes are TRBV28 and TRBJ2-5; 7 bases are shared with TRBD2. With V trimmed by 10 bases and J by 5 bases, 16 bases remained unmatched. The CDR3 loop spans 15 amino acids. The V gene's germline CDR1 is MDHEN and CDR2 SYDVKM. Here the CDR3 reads CATMTSRRLGETQYF. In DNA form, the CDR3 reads TGTGCCACCATGACTAGCAGGAGGTTGGGGGAGACCCAGTACTTC.

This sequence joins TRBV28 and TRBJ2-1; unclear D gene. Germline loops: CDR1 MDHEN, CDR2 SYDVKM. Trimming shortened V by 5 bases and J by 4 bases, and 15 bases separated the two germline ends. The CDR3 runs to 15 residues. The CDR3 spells CASSLPSSGYNEQFF. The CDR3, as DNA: TGTGCCAGCAGTCTCCCTTCGTCTGGATACAATGAGCAGTTCTTC.

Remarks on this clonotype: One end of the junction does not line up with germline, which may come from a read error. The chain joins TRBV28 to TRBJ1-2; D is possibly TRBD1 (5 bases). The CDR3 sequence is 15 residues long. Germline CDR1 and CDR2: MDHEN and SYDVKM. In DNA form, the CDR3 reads TGTGCCAGCAGTCCTGGACATGGTTATAACAATGGCTACACCTTC. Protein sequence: CASSPGHGYNNGYTF.

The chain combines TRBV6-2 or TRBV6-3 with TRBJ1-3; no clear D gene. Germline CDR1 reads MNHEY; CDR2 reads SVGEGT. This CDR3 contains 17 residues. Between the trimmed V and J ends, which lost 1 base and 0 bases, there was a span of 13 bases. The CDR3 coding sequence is TGTGCCAGCAGTTACTGGGAGATTAGAAGCTCTGGAAACACCATATATTTT. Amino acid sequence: CASSYWEIRSSGNTIYF.

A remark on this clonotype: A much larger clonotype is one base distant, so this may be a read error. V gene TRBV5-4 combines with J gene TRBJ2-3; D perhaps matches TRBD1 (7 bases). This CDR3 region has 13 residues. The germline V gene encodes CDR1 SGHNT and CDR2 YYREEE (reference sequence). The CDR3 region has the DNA TGTGCCAGCAGCTCCGGAGGGACAGATATGCAGTATTTT. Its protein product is CASSSGGTDMQYF.

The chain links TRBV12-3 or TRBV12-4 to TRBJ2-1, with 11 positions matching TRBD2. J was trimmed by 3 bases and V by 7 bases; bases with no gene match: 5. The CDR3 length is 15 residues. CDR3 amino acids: CASTPGLADYNEQFF. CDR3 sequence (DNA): TGTGCCAGCACCCCGGGACTAGCGGACTACAATGAGCAGTTCTTC.

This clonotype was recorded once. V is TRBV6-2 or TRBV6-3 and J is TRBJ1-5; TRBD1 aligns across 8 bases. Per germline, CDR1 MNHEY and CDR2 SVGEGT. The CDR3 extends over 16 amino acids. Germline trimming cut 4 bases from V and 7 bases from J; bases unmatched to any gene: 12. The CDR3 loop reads CASSSQAGGAGQPQHF. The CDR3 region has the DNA TGTGCCAGCAGTTCCCAAGCAGGGGGCGCAGGCCAGCCCCAGCATTTT.

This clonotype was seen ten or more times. In DNA, the CDR3 is TGCGCCAGCAGCGAGCCCGGGACAGGGTCCGGGGAGCTGTTTTTT. Its translation is CASSEPGTGSGELFF. J is TRBJ2-2 and V is TRBV5-1; 9 bases align to TRBD1. This CDR3 spans 15 amino acids. Looked up from germline, CDR1 is SGHRS and CDR2 is YFSETQ. The V and J ends lost 4 bases and 6 bases, in that order; junction bases with no gene match: 7.

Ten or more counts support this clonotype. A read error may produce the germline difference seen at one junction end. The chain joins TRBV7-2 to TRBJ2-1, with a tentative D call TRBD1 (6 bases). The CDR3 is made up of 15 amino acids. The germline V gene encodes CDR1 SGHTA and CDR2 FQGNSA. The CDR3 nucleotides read TGTGCCAGCAGCTTAAGGCTAACAGGGTCGGATGAGCAGTGCTTC. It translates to CASSLRLTGSDEQCF.

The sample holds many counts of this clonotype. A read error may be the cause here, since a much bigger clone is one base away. CDR3 DNA sequence: TGTGCCAGCAGTGAAGCAGCGGGGGGGAATCATCCCCAGCATTTT. It specifies CASSEAAGGNHPQHF. J is TRBJ1-5 and V is TRBV6-1; D might be TRBD1 (5 bases). CDR1 and CDR2 from the germline V gene are MNHNS and SASEGT. The CDR3 spans 15 residues.

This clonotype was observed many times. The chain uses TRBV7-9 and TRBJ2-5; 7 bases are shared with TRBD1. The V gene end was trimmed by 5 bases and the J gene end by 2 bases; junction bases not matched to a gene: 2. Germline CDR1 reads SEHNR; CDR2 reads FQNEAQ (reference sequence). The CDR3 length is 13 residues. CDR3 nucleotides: TGTGCCAGCAGCCGGGACAGTCAAGAGACCCAGTACTTC. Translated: CASSRDSQETQYF.

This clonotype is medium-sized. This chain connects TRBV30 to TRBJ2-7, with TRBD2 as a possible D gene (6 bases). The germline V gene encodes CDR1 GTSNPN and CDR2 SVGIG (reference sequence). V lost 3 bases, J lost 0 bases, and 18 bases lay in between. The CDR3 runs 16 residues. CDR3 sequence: CAWRGAGRRISYEQYF. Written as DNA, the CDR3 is TGTGCCTGGAGAGGGGCAGGGAGGAGAATCTCCTACGAGCAGTACTTC.

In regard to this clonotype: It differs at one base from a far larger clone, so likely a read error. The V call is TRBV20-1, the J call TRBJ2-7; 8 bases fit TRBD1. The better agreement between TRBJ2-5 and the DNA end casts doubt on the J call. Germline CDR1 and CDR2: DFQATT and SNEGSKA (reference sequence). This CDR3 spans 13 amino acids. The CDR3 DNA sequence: TGCAGTGCTTGCTCAGGGGGCGGGGAGACCCAGTACTTC. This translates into CSACSGGGETQYF.

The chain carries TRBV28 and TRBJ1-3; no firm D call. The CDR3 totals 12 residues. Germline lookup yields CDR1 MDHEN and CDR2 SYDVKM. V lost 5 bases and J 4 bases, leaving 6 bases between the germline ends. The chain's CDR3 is CASSTPGNTIYF. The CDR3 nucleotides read TGTGCCAGCAGTACGCCGGGAAACACCATATATTTT.

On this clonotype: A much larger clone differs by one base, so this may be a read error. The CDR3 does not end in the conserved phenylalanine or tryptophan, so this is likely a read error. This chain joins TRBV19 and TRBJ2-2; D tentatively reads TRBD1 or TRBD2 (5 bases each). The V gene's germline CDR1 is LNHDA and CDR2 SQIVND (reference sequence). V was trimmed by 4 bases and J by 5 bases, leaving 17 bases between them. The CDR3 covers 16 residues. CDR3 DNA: TGTGCCAGTAGTACGATACAGGCCTCGGGGACCGGGGAGCTGTTTTCT. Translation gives CASSTIQASGTGELFS.

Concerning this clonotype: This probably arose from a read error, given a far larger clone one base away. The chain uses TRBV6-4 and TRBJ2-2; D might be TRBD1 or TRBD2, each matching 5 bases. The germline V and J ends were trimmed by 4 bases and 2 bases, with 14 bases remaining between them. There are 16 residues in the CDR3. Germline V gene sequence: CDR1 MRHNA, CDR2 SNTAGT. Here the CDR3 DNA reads TGTGCCAGCAGTGTCCTGGGACGAGCCAACACCGGGGAGCTGTTTTTT. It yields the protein CASSVLGRANTGELFF.

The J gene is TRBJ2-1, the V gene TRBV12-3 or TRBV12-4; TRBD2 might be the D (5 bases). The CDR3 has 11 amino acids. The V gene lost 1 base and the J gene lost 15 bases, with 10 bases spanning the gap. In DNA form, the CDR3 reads TGTGCCAGCAGTTTAGACCTCGGACTGTTCTTC. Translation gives CASSLDLGLFF.

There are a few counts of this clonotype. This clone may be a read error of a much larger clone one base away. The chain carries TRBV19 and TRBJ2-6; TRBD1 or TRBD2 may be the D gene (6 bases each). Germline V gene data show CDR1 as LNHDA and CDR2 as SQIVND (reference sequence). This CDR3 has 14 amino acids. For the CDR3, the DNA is TGTGCCAGTTCGGGGGCCCCGACGGCCAACGTCCTGGCTTTC. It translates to CASSGAPTANVLAF.

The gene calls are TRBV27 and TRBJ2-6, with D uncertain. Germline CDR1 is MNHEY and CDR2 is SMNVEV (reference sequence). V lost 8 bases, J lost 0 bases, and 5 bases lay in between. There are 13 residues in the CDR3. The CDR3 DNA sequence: TGTGCCAGCCGAACCTCTGGGGCCAACGTCCTGACTTTC. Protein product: CASRTSGANVLTF.

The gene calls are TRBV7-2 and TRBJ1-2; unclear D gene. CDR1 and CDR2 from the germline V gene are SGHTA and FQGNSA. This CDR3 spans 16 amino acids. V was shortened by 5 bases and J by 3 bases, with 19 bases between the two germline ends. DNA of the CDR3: TGTGCCAGCAGCCTGTCCGGTATTCCCCTGGACTATGGCTACACCTTC. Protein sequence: CASSLSGIPLDYGYTF.

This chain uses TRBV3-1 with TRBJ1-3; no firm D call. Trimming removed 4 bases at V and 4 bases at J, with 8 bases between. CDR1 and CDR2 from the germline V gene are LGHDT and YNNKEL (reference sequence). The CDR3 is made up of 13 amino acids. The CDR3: CASSPNRGNTIYF. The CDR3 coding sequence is TGTGCCAGCAGCCCAAATCGGGGAAACACCATATATTTT.

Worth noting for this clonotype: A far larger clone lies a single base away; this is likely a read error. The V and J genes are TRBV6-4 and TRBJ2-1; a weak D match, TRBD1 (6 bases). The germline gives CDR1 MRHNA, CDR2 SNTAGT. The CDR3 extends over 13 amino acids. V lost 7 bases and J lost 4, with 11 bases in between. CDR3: CASTGHGYNEQFF. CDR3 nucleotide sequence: TGTGCCAGCACGGGACATGGTTACAATGAGCAGTTCTTC.

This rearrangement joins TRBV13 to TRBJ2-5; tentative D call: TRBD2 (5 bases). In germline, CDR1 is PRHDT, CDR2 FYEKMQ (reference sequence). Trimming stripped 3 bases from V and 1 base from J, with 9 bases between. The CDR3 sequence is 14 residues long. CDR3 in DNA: TGTGCCAGCAGCTTTGTAGGGAGCCAAGAGACCCAGTACTTC. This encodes CASSFVGSQETQYF.

This CDR3 reads CSAPLGTSGTDTQYF. CDR3 nucleotides: TGCAGTGCCCCACTGGGGACTAGCGGCACAGATACGCAGTATTTT. The chain couples TRBV20-1 to TRBJ2-3; 10 nucleotides agree with TRBD2. The V gene end was trimmed by 6 bases and the J gene end by 1 base; junction bases not matched to a gene: 7. Germline V gene data show CDR1 as DFQATT and CDR2 as SNEGSKA (reference sequence). CDR3 length: 15 amino acids.

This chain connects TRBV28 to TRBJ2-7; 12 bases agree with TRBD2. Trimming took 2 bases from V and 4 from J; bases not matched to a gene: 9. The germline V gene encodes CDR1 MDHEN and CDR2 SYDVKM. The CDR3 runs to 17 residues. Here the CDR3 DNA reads TGTGCCAGCAGTTTACCGGCTAGCGGGAGGGCCGGGTACGAGCAGTACTTC. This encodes CASSLPASGRAGYEQYF.